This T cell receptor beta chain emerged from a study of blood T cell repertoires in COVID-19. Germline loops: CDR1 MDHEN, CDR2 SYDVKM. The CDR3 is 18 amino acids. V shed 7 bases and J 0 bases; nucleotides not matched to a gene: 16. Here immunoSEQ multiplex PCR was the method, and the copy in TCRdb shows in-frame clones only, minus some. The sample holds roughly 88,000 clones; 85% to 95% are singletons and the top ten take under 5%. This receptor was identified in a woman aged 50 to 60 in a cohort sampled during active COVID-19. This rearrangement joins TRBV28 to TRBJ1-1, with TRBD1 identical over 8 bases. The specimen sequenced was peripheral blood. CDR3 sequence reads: CASKFDRTGGEVNTEAFF. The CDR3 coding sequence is TGTGCCAGCAAATTCGACCGAACAGGGGGAGAGGTGAACACTGAAGCTTTCTTT.